This TCR beta chain was retrieved from a study of blood T cells in healthy people across ages. It was with a sample-barcoded 5' primer and a J-beta primer mix that a second PCR of roughly 7 to 12 cycles was run. TCRdb re-analysed the 5' RACE reads in MiXCR, keeping a single row per CDR3 protein. The profile shows 800,000 or so distinct CDR3 sequences, about 45% of them singletons. As regards this clonotype: What it binds is unknown.

The germline V gene encodes CDR1 SGHTA and CDR2 FQGNSA. The V end lost 5 bases, the J end lost 4 bases, and 11 bases lay between the germline ends. The CDR3 is made up of 13 amino acids. Study outcomes and limitations: Higher diversity and more naive CD4+ cells were features of long-lived donors, compared to aged donors. Underestimates were what the diversity estimates from one million T cells were considered to be.

The chain carries TRBV7-2 and TRBJ2-5; possible D gene TRBD2, 7 bases. The origin of this receptor is a man older than 75 in good health. The specimen sequenced was blood. The CDR3 region has the DNA TGTGCCAGCAGCGCAGGGGAGGGAGAGACCCAGTACTTC. The encoded protein is CASSAGEGETQYF.